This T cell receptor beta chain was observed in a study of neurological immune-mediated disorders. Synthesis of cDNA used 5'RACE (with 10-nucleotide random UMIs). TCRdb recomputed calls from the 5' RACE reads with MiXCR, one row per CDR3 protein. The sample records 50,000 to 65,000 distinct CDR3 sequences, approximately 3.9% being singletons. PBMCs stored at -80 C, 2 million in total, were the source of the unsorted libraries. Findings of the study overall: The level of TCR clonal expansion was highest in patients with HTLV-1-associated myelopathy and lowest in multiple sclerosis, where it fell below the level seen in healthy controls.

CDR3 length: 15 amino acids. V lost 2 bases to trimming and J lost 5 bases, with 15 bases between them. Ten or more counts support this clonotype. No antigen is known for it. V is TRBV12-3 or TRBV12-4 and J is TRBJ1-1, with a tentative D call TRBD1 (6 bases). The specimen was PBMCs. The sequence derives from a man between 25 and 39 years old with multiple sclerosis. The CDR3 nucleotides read TGTGCCAGCAGTTTATCCCTAGGGGGAGAAACTGAAGCTTTCTTT. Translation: CASSLSLGGETEAFF.